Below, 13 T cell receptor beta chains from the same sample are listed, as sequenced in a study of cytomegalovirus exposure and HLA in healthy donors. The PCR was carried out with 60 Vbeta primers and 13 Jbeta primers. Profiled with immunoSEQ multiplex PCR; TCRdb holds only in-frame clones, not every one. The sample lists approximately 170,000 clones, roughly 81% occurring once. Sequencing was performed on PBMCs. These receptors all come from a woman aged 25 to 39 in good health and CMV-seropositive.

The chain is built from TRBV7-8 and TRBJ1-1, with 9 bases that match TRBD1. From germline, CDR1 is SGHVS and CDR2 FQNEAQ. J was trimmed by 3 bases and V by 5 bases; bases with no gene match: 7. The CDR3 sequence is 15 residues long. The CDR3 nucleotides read TGTGCCAGCAGCGCCTACAGGGGGCAATACACTGAAGCTTTCTTT. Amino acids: CASSAYRGQYTEAFF.

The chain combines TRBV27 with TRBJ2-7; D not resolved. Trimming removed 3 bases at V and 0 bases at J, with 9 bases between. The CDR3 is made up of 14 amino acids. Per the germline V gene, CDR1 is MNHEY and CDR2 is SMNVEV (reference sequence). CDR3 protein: CASSFSRSSYEQYF. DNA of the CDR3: TGTGCCAGCAGTTTTAGCAGAAGCTCCTACGAGCAGTACTTC.

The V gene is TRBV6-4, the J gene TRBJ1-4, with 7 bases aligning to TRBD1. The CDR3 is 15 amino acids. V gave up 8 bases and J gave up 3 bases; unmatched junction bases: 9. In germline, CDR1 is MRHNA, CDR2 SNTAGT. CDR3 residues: CASHRGTLANEKLFF. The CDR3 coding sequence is TGTGCCAGCCACAGGGGTACGTTAGCTAATGAAAAACTGTTTTTT.

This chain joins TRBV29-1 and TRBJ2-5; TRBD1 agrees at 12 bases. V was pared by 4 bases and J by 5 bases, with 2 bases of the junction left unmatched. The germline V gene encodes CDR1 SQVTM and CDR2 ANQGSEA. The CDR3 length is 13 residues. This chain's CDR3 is CSVVGQGAETQYF. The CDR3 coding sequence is TGCAGCGTTGTGGGACAGGGGGCCGAGACCCAGTACTTC.

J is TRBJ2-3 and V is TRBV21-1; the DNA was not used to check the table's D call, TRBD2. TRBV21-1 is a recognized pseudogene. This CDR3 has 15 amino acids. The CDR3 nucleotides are TGTGCCAGCAGCAAATATTCGCGGCGCACAGATACGCAGTATTTT. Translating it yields CASSKYSRRTDTQYF.

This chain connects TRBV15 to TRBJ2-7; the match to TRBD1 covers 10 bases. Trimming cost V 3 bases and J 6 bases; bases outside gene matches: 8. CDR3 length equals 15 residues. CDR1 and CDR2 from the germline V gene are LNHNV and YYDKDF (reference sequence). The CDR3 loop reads CATSSYGQGVGEQYF. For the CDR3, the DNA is TGTGCCACCAGCAGCTACGGACAGGGGGTAGGCGAGCAGTACTTC.

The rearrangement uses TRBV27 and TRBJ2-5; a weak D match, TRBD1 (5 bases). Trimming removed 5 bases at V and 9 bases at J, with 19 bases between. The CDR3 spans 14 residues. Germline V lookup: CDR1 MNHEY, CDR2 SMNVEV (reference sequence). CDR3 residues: CASSPATAPGSQYF. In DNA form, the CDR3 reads TGTGCCAGCAGTCCAGCGACAGCTCCAGGGTCCCAGTACTTC.

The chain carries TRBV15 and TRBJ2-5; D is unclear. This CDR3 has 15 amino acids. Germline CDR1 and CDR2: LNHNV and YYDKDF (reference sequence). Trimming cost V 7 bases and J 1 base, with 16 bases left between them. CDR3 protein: CATTFASERQETQYF. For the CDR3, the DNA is TGTGCCACCACCTTTGCCAGCGAGCGCCAAGAGACCCAGTACTTC.

In DNA form, the CDR3 reads TGCGCCAGCAGCTTGGGAGTGGCAGGGGTAGAGACCCAGTACTTC. Translation: CASSLGVAGVETQYF. The chain is built from TRBV5-1 and TRBJ2-5, with a possible D match to TRBD1 (6 bases). The CDR3 totals 15 residues. V lost 0 bases and J lost 4, with 13 bases in between. CDR1 is SGHRS, CDR2 YFSETQ, per germline.

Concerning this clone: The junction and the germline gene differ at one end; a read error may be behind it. CDR3 sequence: CASWLGGDSSTGTQYF. CDR3 sequence (DNA): TGTGCCAGCTGGCTTGGGGGGGATTCCTCCACAGGTACGCAGTATTTT. The V and J genes are TRBV27 and TRBJ2-3, with TRBD2 matching 7 bases. This CDR3 has 16 amino acids. In germline, CDR1 is MNHEY, CDR2 SMNVEV (reference sequence).

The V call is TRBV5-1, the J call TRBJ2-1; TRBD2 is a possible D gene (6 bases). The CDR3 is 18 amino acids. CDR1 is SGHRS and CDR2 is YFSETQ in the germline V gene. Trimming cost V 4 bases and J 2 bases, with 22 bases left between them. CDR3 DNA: TGCGCCAGCAGCCTGGATAAGGACGGGAGAAGGGCCTACAATGAGCAGTTCTTC. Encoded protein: CASSLDKDGRRAYNEQFF.

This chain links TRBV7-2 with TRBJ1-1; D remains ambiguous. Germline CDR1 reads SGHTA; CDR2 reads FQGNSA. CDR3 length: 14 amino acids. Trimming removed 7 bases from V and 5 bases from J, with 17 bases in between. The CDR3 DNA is TGTGCCAGCACCCCGGGCGGAGGTAGGACTGAAGCTTTCTTT. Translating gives CASTPGGGRTEAFF.

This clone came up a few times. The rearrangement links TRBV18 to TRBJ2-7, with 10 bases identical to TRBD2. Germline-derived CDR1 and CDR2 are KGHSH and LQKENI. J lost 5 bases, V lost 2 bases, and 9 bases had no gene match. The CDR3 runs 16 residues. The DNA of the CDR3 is TGTGCCAGCTCACCATTAGCTAGCGGGAGTGTGAACGAGCAGTACTTC. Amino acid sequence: CASSPLASGSVNEQYF.